This is a list of T cell receptor beta chains from one sample in a study of blood T cell repertoires in COVID-19. Assay used: immunoSEQ multiplex PCR; TCRdb lists only in-frame clones, some missing. The sample has 15,000 to 20,000 clones; around 89% are singletons. Sequencing was carried out using peripheral blood. These receptors were collected from a woman in her sixties or seventies with active COVID-19. CDR3s include the opening cysteine and the closing phenylalanine or tryptophan. The order of the fields is V gene, clone size, D gene, J gene, CDR3 DNA, CDR3 protein. The D gene is left open where the match is weak. The listing skips clone size in some rows; elsewhere it reads once, few, many or a size class.

v_call: TRBV10-3
clone_size: NA
d_call: TRBD2
j_call: TRBJ2-5
cdr3_nt: TGTGCCATCAGTAGCGGGGGGTGGGAGACCCAGTACTTC
cdr3_aa: CAISSGGWETQYF

v_call: TRBV3-1/TRBV3-2
clone_size: medium-sized
d_call: NA
j_call: TRBJ2-7
cdr3_nt: TGTGCCAGCAGCCAAGATATGGAGCAGTACTTC
cdr3_aa: CASSQDMEQYF

v_call: TRBV6-1
clone_size: few
d_call: TRBD1
j_call: TRBJ2-4
cdr3_nt: TGTGCCAGCAGTGTTCATTTGGGACAGCCCAAAAACATTCAGTACTTC
cdr3_aa: CASSVHLGQPKNIQYF

v_call: TRBV6-4
clone_size: NA
d_call: NA
j_call: TRBJ1-2
cdr3_nt: TGTGCCAGCAGTGACCAGGGAAACGGCGGCTACACCTTC
cdr3_aa: CASSDQGNGGYTF

v_call: TRBV24-1
clone_size: NA
d_call: TRBD1
j_call: TRBJ1-4
cdr3_nt: TGTGCCACCAGTGATTTGGGACAGGGCTCAACTAATGAAAAACTGTTTTTT
cdr3_aa: CATSDLGQGSTNEKLFF

v_call: TRBV5-5
clone_size: NA
d_call: NA
j_call: TRBJ1-5
cdr3_nt: TGTGCCAGCAGCTTTTCCGGCCAGGCGGGAGGATCCCAGCATTTT
cdr3_aa: CASSFSGQAGGSQHF

v_call: TRBV5-5
clone_size: NA
d_call: TRBD1
j_call: TRBJ2-5
cdr3_nt: TGTGCCAGCAGCTTGACAGGGGAACCAGAGACCCAGTACTTC
cdr3_aa: CASSLTGEPETQYF

v_call: TRBV5-1
clone_size: NA
d_call: TRBD1
j_call: TRBJ1-3
cdr3_nt: TGCGCCAGCAGCTTGGTGGGGACAGGGTCTGGAAACACCATATATTTT
cdr3_aa: CASSLVGTGSGNTIYF

v_call: TRBV7-9
clone_size: NA
d_call: TRBD1
j_call: TRBJ2-5
cdr3_nt: TGTGCCAGCAGCTCCGGGGACAGGCCTACCCAAGAGACCCAGTACTTC
cdr3_aa: CASSSGDRPTQETQYF

v_call: TRBV11-2
clone_size: NA
d_call: NA
j_call: TRBJ1-1
cdr3_nt: TGTGCCAGCAGCTTAAGTGAGGCACGGAACACTGAAGCTTTCTTT
cdr3_aa: CASSLSEARNTEAFF

v_call: TRBV18
clone_size: NA
d_call: TRBD1
j_call: TRBJ2-2
cdr3_nt: TGTGCCAGCTCACCCCGACAGGGGGTAGGCGGGGAGCTGTTTTTT
cdr3_aa: CASSPRQGVGGELFF

v_call: TRBV11-1
clone_size: NA
d_call: NA
j_call: TRBJ2-1
cdr3_nt: TGTGCCAGCAGCCTCGGGGGGCCTAATGAGCAGTTCTTC
cdr3_aa: CASSLGGPNEQFF

v_call: TRBV29-1
clone_size: few
d_call: NA
j_call: TRBJ1-3
cdr3_nt: TGCAGCGTTGAGGTCAATAGCTCTGGAAACACCATATATTTT
cdr3_aa: CSVEVNSSGNTIYF

v_call: TRBV7-7
clone_size: NA
d_call: TRBD2
j_call: TRBJ2-3
cdr3_nt: TGTGCTAGCAGCTTCCTATTAGCGGGCCTTACAGATACGCAGTATTTT
cdr3_aa: CASSFLLAGLTDTQYF

v_call: TRBV5-1
clone_size: NA
d_call: TRBD1
j_call: TRBJ1-2
cdr3_nt: TGCGCCAGCAGCGGGGGACCGGGACAGGGAACATTTTATGGCTACACCTTC
cdr3_aa: CASSGGPGQGTFYGYTF

v_call: TRBV5-6
clone_size: once
d_call: NA
j_call: TRBJ2-7
cdr3_nt: TGTGCCAGCAGCTTGGCCATTGGCCCCCACGAGCAGTACTTC
cdr3_aa: CASSLAIGPHEQYF

v_call: TRBV19
clone_size: NA
d_call: TRBD1
j_call: TRBJ1-3
cdr3_nt: TGTGCCAGTTCCGGACAGGGGGCTGATGGAAACACCATATATTTT
cdr3_aa: CASSGQGADGNTIYF